Listed below are T cell receptor beta chains from one sample, sequenced in a study of T cell responses to AZD1222 COVID-19 vaccine. Repertoires were generated with immunoSEQ multiplex PCR, while TCRdb's copy carries only in-frame clones and drops some. The sample holds around 100,000 clones; 70% to 90% are singletons and the top ten take 10%. The source material was peripheral blood, sampled 28 days after the second AZD1222 dose. The receptor source for this set is an adult who received the AZD1222 COVID-19 vaccine. CDR3s include the opening cysteine and the closing phenylalanine or tryptophan. D genes are given only for firm matches. Some rows mark clone size as missing; the rest say once, few, many or name a class of expanded clone.

. . TRBJ2-2 TRBV11-3 TGTGCCAGCAGCCTGGGTACCGGGGAGCTGTTTTTT CASSLGTGELFF
. . TRBJ1-3 TRBV11-3 TGTGCCAGCAGCTTAGTCCCAGGGTTTGGAAACACCATATATTTT CASSLVPGFGNTIYF
. TRBD1 TRBJ2-7 TRBV30 TGTGCCTGGAGTCAGAAGGGACAGGGACCCTTTACCTACGAGCAGTACTTC CAWSQKGQGPFTYEQYF
. TRBD1 TRBJ2-7 TRBV5-4 TGTGCCAGCAGCCCACAAACCGGCGGGACAGGGGTTTTGGACGAGCAGTACTTC CASSPQTGGTGVLDEQYF
. . TRBJ1-2 TRBV6-1 TGTGCCAGCAGTGACCTCCGGACGGGAGGCTACACCTTC CASSDLRTGGYTF
. TRBD1 TRBJ1-4 TRBV4-2 TGTGCCAGCAGCCAAGCTGGACAGGGGAATGAAAAACTGTTTTTT CASSQAGQGNEKLFF
. . TRBJ1-2 TRBV6-2/TRBV6-3 TGTGCCAGCAGCCTTTTTCAACAGCTTATAGGCTACACCTTC CASSLFQQLIGYTF
. . TRBJ2-7 TRBV29-1 TGCAGCGTTGGCAGTGCCTACGAGCAGTACTTC CSVGSAYEQYF
. TRBD2 TRBJ2-7 TRBV9 TGTGCCAGCAGCGCGAGACCGAGTAGCGGGAGGAACTACGAGCAGTACTTC CASSARPSSGRNYEQYF
. . TRBJ2-7 TRBV5-8 TGTGCCAGCAGCCGCGGAGCGGGTGTATCCTACGAGCAGTACTTC CASSRGAGVSYEQYF
. . TRBJ2-3 TRBV5-1 TGCGCCAGCAGCCCGGATGCGGGGTCAGATACGCAGTATTTT CASSPDAGSDTQYF
. . TRBJ2-7 TRBV21-1 TGTGCCAGCAGCTCCAACCGGACTAGCGGGAGCCACGAGCAGTACTTC CASSSNRTSGSHEQYF
once . TRBJ1-5 TRBV5-5 TGTGCCAGCAGCCATGTCGCGGATCAGCCCCAGCATTTT CASSHVADQPQHF
. . TRBJ2-7 TRBV7-9 TGTGCCAGCATGGAAGGCCTGGGGAGAGACGAGCAGTACTTC CASMEGLGRDEQYF